Shown below are 19 T cell receptor beta chains from a single sample sequenced in a study of Graves' ophthalmopathy and Graves' hyperthyroidism. Researchers took RNA transcripts and amplified TCR beta CDR3 regions from them. RT-PCR with HTBI primers came first, then second-round multiplex PCR. MiXCR, run by TCRdb on the multiplex PCR reads, gives a single entry per CDR3 protein. The sample shows over 650,000 distinct CDR3 sequences, about two fifths of them seen only once. Source material: peripheral blood. These TCRs come from an adult man with Graves' ophthalmopathy.

The V gene is TRBV7-8, the J gene TRBJ1-6; possible D gene TRBD1, 6 bases. CDR3 length: 14 amino acids. The germline V and J ends were trimmed by 5 bases and 8 bases, with 13 bases remaining between them. Germline V CDR1 and CDR2: SGHVS, FQNEAQ. CDR3 protein: CASSHGGQDSPLHF. The CDR3, as DNA: TGTGCCAGCAGCCACGGGGGGCAAGATTCACCCCTCCACTTT.

In its sample, this clonotype was seen many times. J is TRBJ2-7 and V is TRBV7-8, with D hard to call. Per the germline V gene, CDR1 is SGHVS and CDR2 is FQNEAQ. The V gene lost 5 bases and the J gene lost 6 bases, with 20 bases spanning the gap. This CDR3 has 15 residues. This CDR3 reads CASSLAPGSSGEQYF. CDR3 sequence (DNA): TGTGCCAGCAGCCTTGCTCCGGGTTCCAGTGGCGAGCAGTACTTC.

The CDR3 protein is CAINRDRGNEKLFF. The CDR3 DNA is TGTGCCATCAACAGGGACAGGGGTAATGAAAAACTGTTTTTT. This rearrangement joins TRBV2 to TRBJ1-4, with 10 bases matching TRBD1. This CDR3 has 14 residues. V lost 10 bases to trimming and J lost 4 bases; unmatched junction nucleotides: 6. Germline V lookup: CDR1 SNHLY, CDR2 FYNNEI. The variable domain in full, completed from reference TRBV2 and TRBJ1-4, reads EPEVTQTPSHQVTQMGQEVILRCVPISNHLYFYWYRQILGQKVEFLVSFYNNEISEKSEIFDDQFSVERPDGSNFTLKIRSTKLEDSAMYFCAINRDRGNEKLFFGSGTQLSVL.

This clonotype was picked up a small number of times. The chain links TRBV6-5 to TRBJ2-2; D is ambiguous. Trimming cost V 7 bases and J 0 bases, with 9 bases left between them. Germline V gene sequence: CDR1 MNHEY, CDR2 SVGAGI. The CDR3 contains 14 residues. This chain's CDR3 is CASKGSSNTGELFF. In DNA, the CDR3 is TGTGCCAGCAAAGGCAGTTCGAACACCGGGGAGCTGTTTTTT.

This clonotype was recorded many times. The rearrangement links TRBV7-9 to TRBJ1-4; D gene unclear. The CDR3 sequence is 14 residues long. V was clipped by 3 bases and J by 8 bases, with 13 bases between them. The germline gives CDR1 SEHNR, CDR2 FQNEAQ (reference sequence). The CDR3 DNA follows: TGTGCCAGCAGCTTTCAACCCTTTGGCGAAAAACTGTTTTTT. Translating gives CASSFQPFGEKLFF. Filled out from reference TRBV7-9 and TRBJ1-4, the complete variable domain reads DTGVSQNPRHKITKRGQNVTFRCDPISEHNRLYWYRQTLGQGPEFLTYFQNEAQLEKSRLLSDRFSAERPKGSFSTLEIQRTEQGDSAMYLCASSFQPFGEKLFFGSGTQLSVL.

The chain employs TRBV29-1 and TRBJ2-6; the D gene is possibly TRBD1 (5 bases). Trimming shortened V by 8 bases and J by 1 base, and 9 bases separated the two germline ends. Per germline, CDR1 SQVTM and CDR2 ANQGSEA. The CDR3 runs 13 residues. Written as DNA, the CDR3 is TGCAGCTCCCGGACATCTGGGGCCAACGTCCTGACTTTC. Its translation is CSSRTSGANVLTF.

In the case of this clonotype: This CDR3 is missing its conserved last phenylalanine or tryptophan, likely due to a read error. The DNA is omitted, as the CDR3 cannot be located on it reliably, and the CDR3 follows TCRdb's listing. J is TRBJ2-3 and V is TRBV7-9; TRBD1 was called by the table and not checked on the DNA. The CDR3 has 12 residues if both end residues are counted. CDR1 and CDR2 from the germline V gene are SEHNR and FQNEAQ (reference sequence). The CDR3 sequence: CASSPPTPGQGD.

The chain couples TRBV2 to TRBJ1-1; D unclear. The CDR3 runs to 11 residues. The germline V and J ends were trimmed by 5 bases and 10 bases, with 11 bases remaining between them. CDR1 is SNHLY and CDR2 is FYNNEI in the germline V gene. The CDR3 loop reads CASSRLAGAFF. As DNA, the CDR3 is TGTGCCAGCAGTCGACTAGCGGGAGCTTTCTTT.

Details on this clonotype: The junction and the germline gene differ at one end; a read error may be behind it. The chain is built from TRBV10-3 and TRBJ2-7, with D tentatively TRBD1 or TRBD2 (5 bases each). CDR3 size: 16 residues. From germline, CDR1 is ENHRY and CDR2 SYGVKD. As DNA, the CDR3 is TGTGCCAGCAGTTACCTGGGACCCGATCGGACCTACGAGCAGTACTTC. This sequence encodes CASSYLGPDRTYEQYF.

This clonotype has a count of ten or more. The genes are TRBV9 and TRBJ1-6; D remains ambiguous. The CDR3 is made up of 13 amino acids. V dropped 5 bases and J dropped 10 bases, with 13 bases sitting between them. Germline CDR1 and CDR2: SGDLS and YYNGEE. The CDR3, as DNA: TGTGCCAGCAGTTTAACCCAGGAATCACCCCTCCACTTT. Translated: CASSLTQESPLHF.

As regards this clonotype: One junction end does not reproduce the germline sequence, and a read error may be involved. The gene calls are TRBV7-2 and TRBJ1-3; no firm D call. Looked up from germline, CDR1 is SGHTA and CDR2 is FQGNSA. The CDR3 spans 16 residues. CDR3 DNA: TGTGCCAGCAGCTTAGATCCAGGCGGGTGGGGAAGCACCATATATTTT. This gives the protein CASSLDPGGWGSTIYF.

This clonotype was recorded a few times. The chain joins TRBV30 to TRBJ1-1; TRBD1 is a possible D gene (6 bases). Germline CDR1 and CDR2: GTSNPN and SVGIG (reference sequence). V was trimmed by 3 bases and J by 10 bases, leaving 21 bases between them. The CDR3 sequence is 14 residues long. The DNA of the CDR3 is TGTGCCTGGAGCAGGGGCCTTGGCACCGAGGGAGCTTTCTTT. Its translation: CAWSRGLGTEGAFF. The whole variable domain, remainder taken from reference TRBV30 and TRBJ1-1, is SQTIHQWPATLVQPVGSPLSLECTVEGTSNPNLYWYRQAAGRGLQLLFYSVGIGQISSEVPQNLSASRPQDRQFILSSKKLLLSDSGFYLCAWSRGLGTEGAFFGQGTRLTVV.

This clonotype was counted at least ten times. The chain combines TRBV20-1 with TRBJ2-5, with 8 bases lining up with TRBD2. The CDR3 loop spans 13 amino acids. Germline CDR1 and CDR2: DFQATT and SNEGSKA (reference sequence). The trim removed 5 bases at V and 3 bases at J, leaving 5 bases unmatched. The CDR3 DNA sequence: TGCAGTGCTCGGGGTAGCGGGGAAGAGACCCAGTACTTC. Encoded protein: CSARGSGEETQYF.

The chain combines TRBV2 with TRBJ2-7; 11 bases match TRBD2. CDR1 is SNHLY and CDR2 is FYNNEI in the germline V gene. This CDR3 contains 15 residues. V was pared by 6 bases and J by 4 bases, with 8 bases of the junction left unmatched. In nucleotides, the CDR3 is TGTGCCAGCAGCGTAAGACTAGCGGGGATTTACGAGCAGTACTTC. Protein sequence: CASSVRLAGIYEQYF.

This clonotype came up many times. The chain combines TRBV12-3 or TRBV12-4 with TRBJ2-7; a weak D match, TRBD2 (6 bases). The CDR3 runs to 14 residues. The germline V and J ends were trimmed by 5 bases and 3 bases, with 14 bases remaining between them. Here the CDR3 DNA reads TGTGCCAGCAGTCCCCGACGGGGGTACTACGAGCAGTACTTC. Its protein is CASSPRRGYYEQYF.

The gene calls are TRBV6-1 and TRBJ2-7; TRBD1 agrees at 8 bases. Germline lookup yields CDR1 MNHNS and CDR2 SASEGT. The CDR3 covers 15 residues. Trimming at V came to 4 bases and at J to 4 bases, leaving 9 bases not matched to a gene. The CDR3 region is CASSARTGRSYEQYF. CDR3 bases: TGTGCCAGCAGTGCCCGGACAGGGCGCAGTTACGAGCAGTACTTC.

The J gene is TRBJ1-2, the V gene TRBV25-1; D is perhaps TRBD1 (6 bases). Germline values: CDR1 MGHDK, CDR2 SYGVNS. This CDR3 region has 15 residues. V was pared by 5 bases and J by 4 bases, with 17 bases between. The CDR3 DNA reads as TGTGCCAGCAGTTTATCCGCCAGGGGCTTCTATGGCTACACCTTC. This sequence encodes CASSLSARGFYGYTF.

This clonotype was picked up a small number of times. A much larger clonotype is one base distant, so this may be a read error. This chain connects TRBV3-1 to TRBJ1-4; 7 nucleotides agree with TRBD1. CDR3 length: 14 amino acids. CDR1 is LGHDT and CDR2 is YNNKEL in the germline V gene (reference sequence). V lost 7 bases to trimming and J lost 4 bases; unmatched junction nucleotides: 6. The CDR3 spells CASTPGQLNEKLFF. The DNA of the CDR3 is TGTGCCAGCACCCCGGGACAGCTTAATGAAAAACTGTTTTTT. Full variable domain (remainder filled in from reference TRBV3-1 and TRBJ1-4): DTAVSQTPKYLVTQMGNDKSIKCEQNLGHDTMYWYKQDSKKFLKIMFSYNNKELIINETVPNRFSPKSPDKAHLNLHINSLELGDSAVYFCASTPGQLNEKLFFGSGTQLSVL.

The chain uses TRBV11-2 and TRBJ1-3; the D gene is possibly TRBD1 (6 bases). Germline assignment: CDR1 SGHAT and CDR2 FQNNGV. The length of the CDR3 is 15 residues. The germline V and J ends were trimmed by 1 base and 7 bases, with 14 bases remaining between them. CDR3: CASSLGVGQGNTIYF. Written as DNA, the CDR3 is TGTGCCAGCAGCTTAGGCGTAGGGCAGGGGAACACCATATATTTT.